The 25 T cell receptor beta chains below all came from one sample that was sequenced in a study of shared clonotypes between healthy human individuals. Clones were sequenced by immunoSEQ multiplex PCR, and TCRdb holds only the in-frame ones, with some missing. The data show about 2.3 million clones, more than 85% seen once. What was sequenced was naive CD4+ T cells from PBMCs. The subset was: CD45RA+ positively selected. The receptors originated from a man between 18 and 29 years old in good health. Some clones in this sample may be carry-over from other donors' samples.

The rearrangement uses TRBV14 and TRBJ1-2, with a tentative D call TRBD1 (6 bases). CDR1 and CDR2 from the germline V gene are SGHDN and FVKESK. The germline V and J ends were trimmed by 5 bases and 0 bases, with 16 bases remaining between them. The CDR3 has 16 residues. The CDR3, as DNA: TGTGCCAGCAGCACCACCGGGACAACATCTAACTATGGCTACACCTTC. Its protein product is CASSTTGTTSNYGYTF.

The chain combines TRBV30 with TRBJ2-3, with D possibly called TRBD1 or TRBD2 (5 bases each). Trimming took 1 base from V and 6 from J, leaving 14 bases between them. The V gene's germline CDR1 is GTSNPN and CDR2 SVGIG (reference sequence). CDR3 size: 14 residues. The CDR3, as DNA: TGTGCCTGGAGTGAGGGTGGGACCTTGGATACGCAGTATTTT. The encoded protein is CAWSEGGTLDTQYF. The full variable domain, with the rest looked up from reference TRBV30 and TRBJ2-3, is SQTIHQWPATLVQPVGSPLSLECTVEGTSNPNLYWYRQAAGRGLQLLFYSVGIGQISSEVPQNLSASRPQDRQFILSSKKLLLSDSGFYLCAWSEGGTLDTQYFGPGTRLTVL.

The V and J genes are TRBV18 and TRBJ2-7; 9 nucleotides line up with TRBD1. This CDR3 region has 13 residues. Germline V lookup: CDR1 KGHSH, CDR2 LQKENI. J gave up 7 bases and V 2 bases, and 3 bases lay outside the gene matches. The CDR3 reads CASSPTGGWEQYF. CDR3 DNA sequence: TGTGCCAGCTCACCAACAGGGGGCTGGGAGCAGTACTTC.

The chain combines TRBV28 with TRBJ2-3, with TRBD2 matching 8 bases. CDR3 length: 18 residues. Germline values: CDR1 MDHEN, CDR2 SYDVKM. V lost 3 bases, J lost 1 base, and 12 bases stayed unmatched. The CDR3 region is CASSLFLAGPKGTDTQYF. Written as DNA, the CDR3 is TGTGCCAGCAGTTTGTTTTTAGCGGGGCCTAAGGGCACAGATACGCAGTATTTT.

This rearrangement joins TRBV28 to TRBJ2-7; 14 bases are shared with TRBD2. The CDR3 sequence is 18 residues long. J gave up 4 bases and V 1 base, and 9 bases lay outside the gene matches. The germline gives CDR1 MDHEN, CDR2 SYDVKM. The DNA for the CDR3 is TGTGCCAGCAGTTTATCGACTCGGACTAGCGGGAGGAGGTACGAGCAGTACTTC. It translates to CASSLSTRTSGRRYEQYF. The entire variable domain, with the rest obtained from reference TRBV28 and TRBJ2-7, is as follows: DVKVTQSSRYLVKRTGEKVFLECVQDMDHENMFWYRQDPGLGLRLIYFSYDVKMKEKGDIPEGYSVSREKKERFSLILESASTNQTSMYLCASSLSTRTSGRRYEQYFGPGTRLTVT.

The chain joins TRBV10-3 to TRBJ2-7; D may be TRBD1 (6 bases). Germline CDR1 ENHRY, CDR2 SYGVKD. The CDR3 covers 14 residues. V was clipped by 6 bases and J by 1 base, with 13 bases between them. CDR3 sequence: CAISWGRSSYEQYF. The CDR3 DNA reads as TGTGCCATCAGCTGGGGGCGTTCGTCCTACGAGCAGTACTTC.

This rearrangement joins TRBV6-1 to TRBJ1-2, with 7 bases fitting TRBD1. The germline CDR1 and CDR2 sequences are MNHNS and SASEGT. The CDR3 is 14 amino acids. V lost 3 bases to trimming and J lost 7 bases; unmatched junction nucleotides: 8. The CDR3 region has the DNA TGTGCCAGCAGTGAGACACAGGGGAAAATTGGCTACACCTTC. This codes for CASSETQGKIGYTF.

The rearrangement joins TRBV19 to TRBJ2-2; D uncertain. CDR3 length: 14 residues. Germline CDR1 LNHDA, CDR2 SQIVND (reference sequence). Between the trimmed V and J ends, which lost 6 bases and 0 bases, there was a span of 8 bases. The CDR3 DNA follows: TGTGCCAGTAGACCCCAAGCGAACACCGGGGAGCTGTTTTTT. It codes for CASRPQANTGELFF. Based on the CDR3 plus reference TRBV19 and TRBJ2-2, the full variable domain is DGGITQSPKYLFRKEGQNVTLSCEQNLNHDAMYWYRQDPGQGLRLIYYSQIVNDFQKGDIAEGYSVSREKKESFPLTVTSAQKNPTAFYLCASRPQANTGELFFGEGSRLTVL.

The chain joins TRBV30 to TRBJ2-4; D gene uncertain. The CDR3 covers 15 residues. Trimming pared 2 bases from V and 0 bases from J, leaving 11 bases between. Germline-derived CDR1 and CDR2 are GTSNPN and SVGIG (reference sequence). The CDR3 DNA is TGTGCCTGGAGTATCCAAGGTCGAGCCAAAAACATTCAGTACTTC. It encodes CAWSIQGRAKNIQYF.

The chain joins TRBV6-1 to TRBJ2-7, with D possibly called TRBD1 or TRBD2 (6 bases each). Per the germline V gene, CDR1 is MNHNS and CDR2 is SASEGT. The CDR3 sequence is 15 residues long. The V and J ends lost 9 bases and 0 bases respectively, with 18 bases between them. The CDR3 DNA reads TGTGCCAGTATCCTTTCGGGGGCGAGCTCCTACGAGCAGTACTTC. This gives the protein CASILSGASSYEQYF.

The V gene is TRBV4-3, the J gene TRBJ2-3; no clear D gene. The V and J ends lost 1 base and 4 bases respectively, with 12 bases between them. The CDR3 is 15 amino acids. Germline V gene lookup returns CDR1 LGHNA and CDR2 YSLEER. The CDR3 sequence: CASSQVRSRADTQYF. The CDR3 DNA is TGCGCCAGCAGCCAAGTAAGGAGCAGAGCAGATACGCAGTATTTT.

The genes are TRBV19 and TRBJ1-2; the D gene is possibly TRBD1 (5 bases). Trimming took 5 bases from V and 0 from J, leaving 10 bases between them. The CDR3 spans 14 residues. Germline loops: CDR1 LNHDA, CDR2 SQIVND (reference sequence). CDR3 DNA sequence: TGTGCCAGTAGTTGGACAACTACTAACTATGGCTACACCTTC. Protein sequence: CASSWTTTNYGYTF.

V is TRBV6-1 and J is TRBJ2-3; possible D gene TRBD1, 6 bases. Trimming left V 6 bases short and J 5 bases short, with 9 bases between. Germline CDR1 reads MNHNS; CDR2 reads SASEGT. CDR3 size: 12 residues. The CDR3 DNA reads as TGTGCCAGCAGGGCAGGGGTAGATACGCAGTATTTT. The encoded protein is CASRAGVDTQYF.

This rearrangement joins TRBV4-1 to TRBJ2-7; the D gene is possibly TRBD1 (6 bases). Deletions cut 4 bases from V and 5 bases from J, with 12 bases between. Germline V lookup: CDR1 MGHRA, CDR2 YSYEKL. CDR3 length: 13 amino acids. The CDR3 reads CASSRIQGHEQYF. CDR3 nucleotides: TGCGCCAGCAGCCGAATACAGGGACACGAGCAGTACTTC.

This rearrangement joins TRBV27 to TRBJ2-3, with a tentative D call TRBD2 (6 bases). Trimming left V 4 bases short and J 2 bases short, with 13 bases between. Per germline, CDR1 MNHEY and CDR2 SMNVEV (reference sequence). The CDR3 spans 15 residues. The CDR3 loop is CASSSYSGVTDTQYF. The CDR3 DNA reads TGTGCCAGCAGTTCATACTCGGGGGTCACAGATACGCAGTATTTT.

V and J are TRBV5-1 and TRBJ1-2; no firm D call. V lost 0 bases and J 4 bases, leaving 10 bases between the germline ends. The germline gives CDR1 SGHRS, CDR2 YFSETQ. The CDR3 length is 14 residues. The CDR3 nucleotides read TGCGCCAGCAGCTTGGATGGCAGCCCCTATGGCTACACCTTC. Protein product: CASSLDGSPYGYTF.

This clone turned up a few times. The CDR3 protein is CAWRTGRNEKLFF. The DNA for the CDR3 is TGTGCCTGGAGAACAGGGAGGAATGAAAAACTGTTTTTT. The rearrangement uses TRBV30 and TRBJ1-4, with a weak D call TRBD1 (6 bases). The CDR3 consists of 13 residues. Trimming removed 3 bases from V and 5 bases from J, with 10 bases in between. CDR1 and CDR2 (germline): GTSNPN, SVGIG (reference sequence). The full variable domain, completed using reference TRBV30 and TRBJ1-4, is SQTIHQWPATLVQPVGSPLSLECTVEGTSNPNLYWYRQAAGRGLQLLFYSVGIGQISSEVPQNLSASRPQDRQFILSSKKLLLSDSGFYLCAWRTGRNEKLFFGSGTQLSVL.

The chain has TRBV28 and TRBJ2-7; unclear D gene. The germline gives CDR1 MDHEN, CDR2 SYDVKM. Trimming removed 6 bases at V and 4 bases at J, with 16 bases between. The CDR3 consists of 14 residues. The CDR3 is CASSGVTNSYEQYF. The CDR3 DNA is TGTGCCAGCAGCGGAGTTACAAACAGTTACGAGCAGTACTTC. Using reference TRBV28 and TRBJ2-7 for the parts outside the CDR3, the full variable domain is DVKVTQSSRYLVKRTGEKVFLECVQDMDHENMFWYRQDPGLGLRLIYFSYDVKMKEKGDIPEGYSVSREKKERFSLILESASTNQTSMYLCASSGVTNSYEQYFGPGTRLTVT.

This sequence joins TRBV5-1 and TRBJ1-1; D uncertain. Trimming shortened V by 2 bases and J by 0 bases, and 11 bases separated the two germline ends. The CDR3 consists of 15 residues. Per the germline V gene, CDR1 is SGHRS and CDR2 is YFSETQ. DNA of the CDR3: TGCGCCAGCAGCTTAAGTACAAACCTGAACACTGAAGCTTTCTTT. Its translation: CASSLSTNLNTEAFF.

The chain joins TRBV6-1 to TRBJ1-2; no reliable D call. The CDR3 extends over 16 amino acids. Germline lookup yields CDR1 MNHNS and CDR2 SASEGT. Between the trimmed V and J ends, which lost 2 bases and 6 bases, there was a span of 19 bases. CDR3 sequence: CASSEPPNYAPDGYTF. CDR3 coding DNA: TGTGCCAGCAGTGAACCACCAAATTATGCACCTGATGGCTACACCTTC.

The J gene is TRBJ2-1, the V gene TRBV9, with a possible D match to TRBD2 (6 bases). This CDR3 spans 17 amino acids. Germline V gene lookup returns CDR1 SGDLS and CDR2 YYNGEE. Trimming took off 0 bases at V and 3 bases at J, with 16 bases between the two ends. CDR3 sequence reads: CASSVGWGGTSYNEQFF. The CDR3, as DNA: TGTGCCAGCAGCGTAGGGTGGGGAGGAACAAGCTACAATGAGCAGTTCTTC.

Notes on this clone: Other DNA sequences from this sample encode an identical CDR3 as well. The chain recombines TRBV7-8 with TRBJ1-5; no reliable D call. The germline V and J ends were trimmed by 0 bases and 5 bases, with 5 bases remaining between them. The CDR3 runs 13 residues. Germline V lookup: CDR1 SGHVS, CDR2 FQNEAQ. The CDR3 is CASSLAGDQPQHF. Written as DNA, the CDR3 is TGTGCCAGCAGCTTAGCGGGTGATCAGCCCCAGCATTTT.

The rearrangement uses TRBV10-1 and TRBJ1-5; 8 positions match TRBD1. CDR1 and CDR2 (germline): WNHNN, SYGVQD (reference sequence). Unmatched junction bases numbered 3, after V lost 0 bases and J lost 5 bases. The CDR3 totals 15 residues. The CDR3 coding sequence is TGCGCCAGCAGTGAGTCTGGGACAGGATATCAGCCCCAGCATTTT. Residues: CASSESGTGYQPQHF.

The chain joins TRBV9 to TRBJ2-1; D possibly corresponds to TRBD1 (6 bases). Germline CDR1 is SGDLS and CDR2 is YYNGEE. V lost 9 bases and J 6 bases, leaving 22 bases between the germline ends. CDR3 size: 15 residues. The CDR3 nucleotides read TGTGCCACCTCGTTGGGGGCCGGCGGCACCAATGAGCAGTTCTTC. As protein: CATSLGAGGTNEQFF.

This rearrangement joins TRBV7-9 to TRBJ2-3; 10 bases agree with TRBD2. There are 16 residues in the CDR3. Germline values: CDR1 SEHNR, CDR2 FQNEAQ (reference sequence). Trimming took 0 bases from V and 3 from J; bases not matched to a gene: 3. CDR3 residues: CASSLALAGETDTQYF. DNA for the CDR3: TGTGCCAGCAGCTTAGCCCTAGCGGGAGAGACAGATACGCAGTATTTT. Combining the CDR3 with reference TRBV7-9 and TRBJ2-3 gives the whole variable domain DTGVSQNPRHKITKRGQNVTFRCDPISEHNRLYWYRQTLGQGPEFLTYFQNEAQLEKSRLLSDRFSAERPKGSFSTLEIQRTEQGDSAMYLCASSLALAGETDTQYFGPGTRLTVL.